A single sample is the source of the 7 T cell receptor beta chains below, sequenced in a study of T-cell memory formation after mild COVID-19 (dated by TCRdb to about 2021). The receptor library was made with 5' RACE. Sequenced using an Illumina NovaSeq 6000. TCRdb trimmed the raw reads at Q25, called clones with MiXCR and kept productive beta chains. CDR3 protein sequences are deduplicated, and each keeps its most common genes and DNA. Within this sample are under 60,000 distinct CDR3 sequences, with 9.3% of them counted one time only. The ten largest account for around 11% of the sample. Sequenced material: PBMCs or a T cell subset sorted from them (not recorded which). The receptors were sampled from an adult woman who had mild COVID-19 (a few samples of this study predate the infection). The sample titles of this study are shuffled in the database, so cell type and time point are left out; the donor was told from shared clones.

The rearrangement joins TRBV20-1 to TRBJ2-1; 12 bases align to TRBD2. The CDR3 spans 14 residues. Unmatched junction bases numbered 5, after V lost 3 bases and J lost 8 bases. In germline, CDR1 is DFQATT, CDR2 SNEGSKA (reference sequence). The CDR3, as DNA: TGCAGTGCTAGTCCTAGCGGGGGGGCCTATGAGCAGTTCTTC. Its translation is CSASPSGGAYEQFF.

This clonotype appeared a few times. The CDR3 region has the DNA TGCAGCGCCAGGGGGATGGGGAGCTCTGGAAACACCATATATTTT. This encodes CSARGMGSSGNTIYF. The chain employs TRBV29-1 and TRBJ1-3; 7 bases align to TRBD1. CDR3 length: 15 amino acids. From germline, CDR1 is SQVTM and CDR2 ANQGSEA. V shed 7 bases and J 0 bases; nucleotides not matched to a gene: 9.

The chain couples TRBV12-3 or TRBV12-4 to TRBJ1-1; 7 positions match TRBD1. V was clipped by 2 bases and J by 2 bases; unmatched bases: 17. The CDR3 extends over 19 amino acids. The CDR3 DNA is TGTGCCAGCAGTTTAAATTACATTGGGTCCGGGACAGCAAACACTGAAGCTTTCTTT. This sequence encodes CASSLNYIGSGTANTEAFF.

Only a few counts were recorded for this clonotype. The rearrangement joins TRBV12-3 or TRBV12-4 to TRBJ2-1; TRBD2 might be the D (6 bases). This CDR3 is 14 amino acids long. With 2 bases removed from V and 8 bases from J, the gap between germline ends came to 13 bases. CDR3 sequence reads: CASSLLGLTDEQFF. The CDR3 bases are TGTGCCAGCAGTTTATTAGGACTAACCGATGAGCAGTTCTTC.

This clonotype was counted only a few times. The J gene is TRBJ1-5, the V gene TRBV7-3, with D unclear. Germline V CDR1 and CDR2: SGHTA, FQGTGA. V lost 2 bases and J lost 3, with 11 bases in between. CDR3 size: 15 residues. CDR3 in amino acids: CASSLGSGSNQPQHF. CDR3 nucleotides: TGTGCCAGCAGCTTAGGTTCCGGGTCCAATCAGCCCCAGCATTTT.

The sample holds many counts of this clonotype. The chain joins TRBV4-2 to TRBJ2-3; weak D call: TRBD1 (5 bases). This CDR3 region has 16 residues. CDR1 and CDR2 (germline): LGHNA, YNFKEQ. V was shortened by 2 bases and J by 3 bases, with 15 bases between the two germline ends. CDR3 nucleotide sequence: TGTGCCAGCAGCCAACGGATTAGGACACGGACAGATACGCAGTATTTT. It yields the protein CASSQRIRTRTDTQYF.

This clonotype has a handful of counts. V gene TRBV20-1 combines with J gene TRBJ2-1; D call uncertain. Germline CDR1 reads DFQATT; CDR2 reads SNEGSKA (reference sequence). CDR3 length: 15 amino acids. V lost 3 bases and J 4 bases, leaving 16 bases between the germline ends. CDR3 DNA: TGCAGTGCTAGTCAGCCCATCCGCGCTTACAATGAGCAGTTCTTC. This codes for CSASQPIRAYNEQFF.